This passage covers 14 T cell receptor beta chains from one sample sequenced in a study of blood T cell repertoires in COVID-19. Profiling relied on immunoSEQ multiplex PCR, and the TCRdb table lists in-frame clones only, not all of them. The sample includes around 200,000 clones, under 85% of them seen just once. Sequencing was performed on peripheral blood. These receptors all come from a middle-aged woman with acute or convalescent COVID-19.

This clone showed up just once. The rearrangement joins TRBV20-1 to TRBJ2-1, with a possible D match to TRBD1 (5 bases). Per germline, CDR1 DFQATT and CDR2 SNEGSKA (reference sequence). V lost 3 bases, J lost 0 bases, and 12 bases lay in between. The CDR3 is 15 amino acids. CDR3 protein: CSASSPDSSYNEQFF. The CDR3 region has the DNA TGCAGTGCTAGTTCCCCCGACAGCTCCTACAATGAGCAGTTCTTC.

The V call is TRBV11-2, the J call TRBJ2-7; 8 nucleotides match TRBD2. Germline loops: CDR1 SGHAT, CDR2 FQNNGV. The junction had 7 bases not matched to a gene; V was cut back by 5 bases and J by 4 bases. This CDR3 has 14 residues. As DNA, the CDR3 is TGTGCCAGCAGCCTCCGGGGGGGGCCTTACGAGCAGTACTTC. Amino acids: CASSLRGGPYEQYF.

This CDR3 reads CASSGSPWGQESSGNTIYF. The CDR3 bases are TGTGCCAGCAGCGGCAGCCCATGGGGACAGGAGAGCTCTGGAAACACCATATATTTT. The V call is TRBV3-1 (or the pseudogene TRBV3-2), the J call TRBJ1-3, with 8 positions matching TRBD1. J gave up 0 bases and V 5 bases, and 15 bases lay outside the gene matches. There are 19 residues in the CDR3. Per germline, CDR1 LGHDT and CDR2 YNNKEL (reference sequence).

This clone was seen once. V is TRBV19 and J is TRBJ2-7; D gene uncertain. The V and J ends lost 3 bases and 4 bases respectively, with 13 bases between them. This CDR3 has 14 residues. Germline V gene sequence: CDR1 LNHDA, CDR2 SQIVND (reference sequence). The CDR3 spells CASSIGFGLYEQYF. In DNA form, the CDR3 reads TGTGCCAGTAGTATTGGGTTCGGGTTATACGAGCAGTACTTC.

CDR3 in amino acids: CASTDTVYTEAFF. CDR3 nucleotide sequence: TGTGCCAGCACCGACACGGTTTACACTGAAGCTTTCTTT. The V and J genes are TRBV2 and TRBJ1-1; D remains ambiguous. The CDR3 has 13 amino acids. Per germline, CDR1 SNHLY and CDR2 FYNNEI. The V and J ends lost 7 bases and 3 bases respectively, with 12 bases between them.

The chain carries TRBV2 and TRBJ2-7; 7 bases line up with TRBD2. The CDR3 covers 16 residues. The J segment lost 3 bases and the V segment lost 10 bases, leaving 18 bases of the junction unmatched. From germline, CDR1 is SNHLY and CDR2 FYNNEI. For the CDR3, the DNA is TGTGCCACCGGGGGGTTGGAGGGAGCGGCGCTCTACGAGCAGTACTTC. As protein: CATGGLEGAALYEQYF.

The genes are TRBV5-1 and TRBJ1-2, with D possibly TRBD1 on 6 matching bases. Between the trimmed V and J ends, which lost 4 bases and 2 bases, there was a span of 18 bases. The germline V gene has CDR1 SGHRS and CDR2 YFSETQ. The CDR3 has 16 residues. CDR3 DNA sequence: TGCGCCAGCAGCCTATACACAGGGAACTCCAACTATGGCTACACCTTC. As protein: CASSLYTGNSNYGYTF.

Written as DNA, the CDR3 is TGTGCCAGCAGCGACCTCCCCGGGACAGGGTTAGACTACGAGCAGTACTTC. This translates into CASSDLPGTGLDYEQYF. V usage is TRBV11-2 and J usage is TRBJ2-7, with 9 bases aligning to TRBD1. The length of the CDR3 is 17 residues. The trim removed 5 bases at V and 3 bases at J, leaving 14 bases unmatched. Germline V lookup: CDR1 SGHAT, CDR2 FQNNGV.

Comment on this clone: A junction boundary mismatches the germline segment, possibly from a read error. This chain joins TRBV28 and TRBJ2-7; 7 nucleotides align to TRBD1. This CDR3 region has 15 residues. CDR1 is MDHEN, CDR2 SYDVKM, per germline. The CDR3 is CASSRPGTAPYEQYF. The CDR3 coding sequence is TGTGCTAGCAGCCGACCCGGGACAGCCCCCTACGAGCAGTACTTC.

The rearrangement joins TRBV27 to TRBJ2-3; D might be TRBD2 (6 bases). The CDR3 covers 15 residues. Trimming took off 3 bases at V and 5 bases at J, with 15 bases between the two ends. Germline-derived CDR1 and CDR2 are MNHEY and SMNVEV (reference sequence). The CDR3 spells CASSLSPRRGDTQYF. The CDR3 nucleotides are TGTGCCAGCAGTTTGTCCCCCCGGCGGGGAGATACGCAGTATTTT.

J is TRBJ2-1 and V is TRBV7-3; 12 nucleotides line up with TRBD2. This CDR3 spans 14 amino acids. Unmatched junction bases numbered 9, after V lost 11 bases and J lost 7 bases. Germline CDR1 SGHTA, CDR2 FQGTGA. Here the CDR3 reads CACGLAGGRNEQFF. CDR3 sequence (DNA): TGTGCCTGCGGTCTAGCGGGGGGGCGGAATGAGCAGTTCTTC.

The rearrangement joins TRBV3-1 (or the pseudogene TRBV3-2) to TRBJ2-5; D is perhaps TRBD2 (6 bases). Germline CDR1 is LGHDT and CDR2 is YNNKEL (reference sequence). The CDR3 is 14 residues long. V lost 7 bases and J lost 3, with 15 bases in between. The CDR3 is CASITGRGKETQYF. The CDR3 nucleotides read TGTGCCAGCATCACGGGGCGGGGAAAAGAGACCCAGTACTTC.

V and J are TRBV19 and TRBJ2-7, with D perhaps TRBD2 (7 bases). Germline CDR1 LNHDA, CDR2 SQIVND (reference sequence). Trimming cost V 5 bases and J 4 bases, with 12 bases left between them. The CDR3 loop spans 13 amino acids. Here the CDR3 reads CASSRGAGYEQYF. CDR3 coding DNA: TGTGCCAGTAGTCGGGGGGCGGGATACGAGCAGTACTTC.

The chain employs TRBV5-1 and TRBJ2-3; the D is unclear. Germline-derived CDR1 and CDR2 are SGHRS and YFSETQ. Trimming took off 4 bases at V and 0 bases at J, with 9 bases between the two ends. The CDR3 is 14 residues long. The chain's CDR3 is CASSEELSTDTQYF. The CDR3 nucleotides are TGCGCCAGCAGCGAGGAGCTTAGCACAGATACGCAGTATTTT.